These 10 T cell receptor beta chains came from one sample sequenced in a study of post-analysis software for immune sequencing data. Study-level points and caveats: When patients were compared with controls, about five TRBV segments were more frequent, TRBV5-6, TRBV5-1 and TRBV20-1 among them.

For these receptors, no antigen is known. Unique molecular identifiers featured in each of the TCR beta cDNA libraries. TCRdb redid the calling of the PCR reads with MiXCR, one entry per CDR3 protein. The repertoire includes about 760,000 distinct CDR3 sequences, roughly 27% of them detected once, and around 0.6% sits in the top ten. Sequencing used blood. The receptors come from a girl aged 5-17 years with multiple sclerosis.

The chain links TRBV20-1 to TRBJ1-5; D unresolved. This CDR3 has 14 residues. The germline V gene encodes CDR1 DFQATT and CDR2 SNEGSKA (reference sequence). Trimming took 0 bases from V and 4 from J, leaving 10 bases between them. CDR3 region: CSARDRFGNQPQHF. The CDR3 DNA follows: TGCAGTGCTAGAGATCGGTTTGGAAATCAGCCCCAGCATTTT.

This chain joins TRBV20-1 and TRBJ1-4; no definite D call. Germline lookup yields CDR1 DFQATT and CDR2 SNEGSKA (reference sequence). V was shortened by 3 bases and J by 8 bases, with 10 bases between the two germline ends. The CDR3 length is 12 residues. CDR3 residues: CSARGNREKLFF. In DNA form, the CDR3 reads TGCAGTGCTAGGGGCAATCGGGAAAAACTGTTTTTT.

CDR3 nucleotides: TGTGCCAGCAGATCTGCCAGAGGCAACTATGGCTACACCTTC. Protein sequence: CASRSARGNYGYTF. V is TRBV14 and J is TRBJ1-2; D unclear. The CDR3 spans 14 residues. Germline CDR1 SGHDN, CDR2 FVKESK. Trimming took off 6 bases at V and 2 bases at J, with 13 bases between the two ends.

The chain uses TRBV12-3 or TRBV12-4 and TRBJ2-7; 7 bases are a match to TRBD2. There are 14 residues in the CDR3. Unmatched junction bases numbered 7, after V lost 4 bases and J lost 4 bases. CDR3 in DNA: TGTGCCAGCAGTTGGGGGGGGGTCGGGTACGAGCAGTACTTC. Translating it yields CASSWGGVGYEQYF.

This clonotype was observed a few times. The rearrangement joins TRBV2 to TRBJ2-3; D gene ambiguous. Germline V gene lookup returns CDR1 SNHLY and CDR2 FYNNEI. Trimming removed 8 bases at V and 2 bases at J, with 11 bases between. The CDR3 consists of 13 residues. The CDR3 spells CASEQTATDTQYF. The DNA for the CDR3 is TGTGCCAGCGAGCAAACAGCCACAGATACGCAGTATTTT.

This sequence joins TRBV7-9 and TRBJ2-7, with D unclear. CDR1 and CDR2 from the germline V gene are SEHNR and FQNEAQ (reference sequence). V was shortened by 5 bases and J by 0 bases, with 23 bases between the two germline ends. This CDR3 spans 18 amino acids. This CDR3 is CASSGQTIPSVSSYEQYF. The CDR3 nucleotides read TGTGCCAGCAGCGGCCAAACAATCCCCAGCGTTAGCTCCTACGAGCAGTACTTC.

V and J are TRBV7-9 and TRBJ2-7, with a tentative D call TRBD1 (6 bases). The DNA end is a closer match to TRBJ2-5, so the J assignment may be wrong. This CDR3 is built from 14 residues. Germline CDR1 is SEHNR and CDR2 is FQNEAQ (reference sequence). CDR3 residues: CASSLDQGPETQYF. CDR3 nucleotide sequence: TGTGCCAGCAGCCTCGATCAGGGGCCGGAGACCCAGTACTTC.

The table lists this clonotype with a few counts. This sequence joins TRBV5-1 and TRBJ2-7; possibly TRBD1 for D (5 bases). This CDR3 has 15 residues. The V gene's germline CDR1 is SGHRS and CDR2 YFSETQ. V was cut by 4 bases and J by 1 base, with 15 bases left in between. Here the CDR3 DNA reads TGCGCCAGCAGCCTAGACCAGGGCACATCCTACGAGCAGTACTTC. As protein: CASSLDQGTSYEQYF.

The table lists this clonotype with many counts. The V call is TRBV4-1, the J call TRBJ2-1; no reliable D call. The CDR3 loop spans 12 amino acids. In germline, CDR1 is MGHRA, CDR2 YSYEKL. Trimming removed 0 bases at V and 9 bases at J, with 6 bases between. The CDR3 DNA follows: TGCGCCAGCAGCCAAGATTTAGGTGAGCAGTTCTTC. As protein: CASSQDLGEQFF.

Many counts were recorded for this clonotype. CDR3: CASRPGQHLYEQYF. The CDR3 DNA reads as TGTGCCAGCAGACCGGGACAGCACCTCTACGAGCAGTACTTC. This chain uses TRBV6-5 with TRBJ2-7; 7 nucleotides line up with TRBD1. CDR3 length: 14 residues. Looked up from germline, CDR1 is MNHEY and CDR2 is SVGAGI. After removal of 6 bases from V and 3 bases from J, the junction contained 8 bases not matched to a gene.